This T cell receptor beta chain was retrieved from a study of T cell responses to AZD1222 COVID-19 vaccine. Data came from immunoSEQ multiplex PCR; TCRdb stores just in-frame clones and leaves some out. The sample has about 170,000 clones; roughly nine tenths are singletons. Study conclusions and caveats: Spike-specific TCR repertoires showed rising breadth and depth after two AZD1222 doses. Donors, mostly white British, included more females; clonal diversity was possibly underestimated. Reports indicate that nearly half of spike-specific TCRs are directed at unmutated variant regions.

CDR3 length: 15 amino acids. CDR1 and CDR2 from the germline V gene are WNHNN and SYGVQD (reference sequence). V was shortened by 2 bases and J by 5 bases, with 14 bases between the two germline ends. Only one count was recorded for this clone. Its antigen remains unidentified. This sequence joins TRBV10-1 and TRBJ2-3, with unresolved D. The sample was peripheral blood, taken on day 0 of AZD1222 vaccination. The sequence was obtained from an adult in good health. CDR3 bases: TGCGCCAGCAGTGAGCAAACGCCCCGGCGAGATACGCAGTATTTT. As protein: CASSEQTPRRDTQYF.